This entry describes one TCR beta chain. Its specificity is not known. The source of the sample is a study of T cell clones after liver transplantation. Study results and caveats: Rather than being deleted, graft donor-reactive T cells may have moved into the graft.

Sequenced by immunoSEQ multiplex PCR; TCRdb stores in-frame clones only, minus some. The data contain about 47,000 clones, 80% to 90% of them singletons. Germline V CDR1 and CDR2: SEHNR, FQNEAQ (reference sequence). The V end was cut by 3 bases, the J end by 7 bases, with 6 bases between. This CDR3 region has 11 residues. The sequence came from a human patient who received a liver transplant. Some T cells could come from the graft donor. The chain couples TRBV7-9 to TRBJ1-2; D ambiguous. The sample in question was CD8+ T cells from blood, obtained 12 months after liver transplant. The CDR3: CASSLGGGYTF. The CDR3 DNA sequence: TGTGCCAGCAGCTTGGGAGGTGGCTACACCTTC. The full variable domain, completed using reference TRBV7-9 and TRBJ1-2, is DTGVSQNPRHKITKRGQNVTFRCDPISEHNRLYWYRQTLGQGPEFLTYFQNEAQLEKSRLLSDRFSAERPKGSFSTLEIQRTEQGDSAMYLCASSLGGGYTFGSGTRLTVV.